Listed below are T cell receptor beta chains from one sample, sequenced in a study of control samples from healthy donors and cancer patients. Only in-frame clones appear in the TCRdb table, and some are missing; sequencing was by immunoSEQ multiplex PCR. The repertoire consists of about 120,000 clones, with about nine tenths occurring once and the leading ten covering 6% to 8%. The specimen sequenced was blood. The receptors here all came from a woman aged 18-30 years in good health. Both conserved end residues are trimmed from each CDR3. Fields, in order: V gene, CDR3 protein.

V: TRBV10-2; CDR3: ASRSGTNYEQY
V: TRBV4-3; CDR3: ASSQDGGFDYGYT
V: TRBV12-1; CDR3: ASSLITSGRCYEQY
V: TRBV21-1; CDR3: ASSKVPSSRGRSQETQY
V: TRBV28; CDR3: ASSLGLAGGANEQF
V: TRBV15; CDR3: ATSRDRVNYGYT
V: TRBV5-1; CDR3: ASSLTPGQPYEQY
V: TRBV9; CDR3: ASSPGTDYYGYT
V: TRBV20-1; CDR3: SARDTGELF
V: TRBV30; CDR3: AWFRTGGDQNTNYGYT
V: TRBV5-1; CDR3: ASSLEGTGEETQY
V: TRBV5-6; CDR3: ASSFRAAGTGYSNQPQH
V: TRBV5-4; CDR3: ASKRPRGTDTQY
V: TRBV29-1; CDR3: SGRRRDTGELF
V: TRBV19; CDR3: ASGILKGQPQH
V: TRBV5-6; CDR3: ASSFRVQETQY
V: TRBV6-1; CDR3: ASSERTLDWMFGYT
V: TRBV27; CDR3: ASSLQTGGVYGYT
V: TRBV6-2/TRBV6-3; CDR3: ASNPNRGAEQF
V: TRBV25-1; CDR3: ASSDYRGRRGETQY
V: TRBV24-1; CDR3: ATSASGASWEPQH
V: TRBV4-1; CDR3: ASSQPYQETQY
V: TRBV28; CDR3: ASSFQTSGNTIY
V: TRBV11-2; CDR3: ASSSRGAYEQY
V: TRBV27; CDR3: ASSLRGDTPYGYT
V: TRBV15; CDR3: ATSRTGGLVETQY
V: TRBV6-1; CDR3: ASRLGLANTDTQY
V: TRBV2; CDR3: ASSGRSEAF
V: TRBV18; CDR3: ASSPPTGREKLF
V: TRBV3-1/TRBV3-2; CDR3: ASSRNSYEQY
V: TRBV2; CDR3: ASMEVAGADTQY
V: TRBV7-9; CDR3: ASSLVRGVWVNEQF
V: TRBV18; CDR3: ASSGNEQF
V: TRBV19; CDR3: ASSPVGGQGSDTQY
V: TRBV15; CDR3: AASRGRQGANSPLH
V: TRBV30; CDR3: AWSVRVNSPLH
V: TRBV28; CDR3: ASSPRTRSTDTQY
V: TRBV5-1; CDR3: ASSLAGVSLLYEQY
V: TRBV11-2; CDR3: ASSLETVKKATNEKLF
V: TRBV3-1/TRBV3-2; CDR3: ASSQPQGLQF